These 5 T cell receptor beta chains were all obtained from the same sample, sequenced in a study of T-cell memory formation after mild COVID-19. MiXCR was run by TCRdb on the 5' RACE reads, yielding one entry per CDR3 protein. This table has 500,000 to 650,000 distinct CDR3 sequences, roughly 21% appearing once. Input material: PBMCs or a T cell subset sorted from them (not recorded which). These TCRs come from an adult woman who had mild COVID-19 (a few samples of this study predate the infection). Cell type and time point are not known.

CDR3: CASRFRSLEQGRSGAEAFF. The CDR3 DNA reads as TGTGCAAGTCGCTTTCGCTCCCTTGAACAGGGCCGGAGTGGGGCTGAAGCTTTCTTT. This chain links TRBV12-2 with TRBJ1-1; the DNA was not compared with TRBD1, the D call given in the table. TRBV12-2 counts as a pseudogene. The CDR3 contains 19 residues.

The chain recombines TRBV5-1 with TRBJ1-1; 8 nucleotides line up with TRBD1. CDR3 size: 13 residues. Germline assignment: CDR1 SGHRS and CDR2 YFSETQ. V trimming: 2 bases; J trimming: 7 bases; junction bases outside the gene matches: 4. This chain's CDR3 is CASSFYRGYEAFF. As DNA, the CDR3 is TGCGCCAGCAGCTTCTACAGGGGGTATGAAGCTTTCTTT. The full variable domain, with the rest looked up from reference TRBV5-1 and TRBJ1-1, is KAGVTQTPRYLIKTRGQQVTLSCSPISGHRSVSWYQQTPGQGLQFLFEYFSETQRNKGNFPGRFSGRQFSNSRSEMNVSTLELGDSALYLCASSFYRGYEAFFGQGTRLTVV.

This sequence joins TRBV20-1 and TRBJ1-2; TRBD1 matches 7 bases. CDR1 is DFQATT, CDR2 SNEGSKA, per germline (reference sequence). V lost 6 bases, J lost 13 bases, and 11 bases stayed unmatched. CDR3 length: 11 amino acids. CDR3 sequence reads: CSAKAGQHRTF. CDR3 bases: TGCAGTGCCAAGGCGGGACAGCACCGCACCTTC.

The rearrangement joins TRBV7-9 to TRBJ2-7; TRBD1 agrees at 8 bases. The CDR3 length is 16 residues. The germline V gene has CDR1 SEHNR and CDR2 FQNEAQ (reference sequence). Losses at the gene ends were 5 bases for V and 2 bases for J; bases not matched to a gene: 11. The CDR3: CASSPRSGDRPYEQYF. The CDR3 bases are TGTGCCAGCAGCCCTAGATCGGGGGACAGGCCCTACGAGCAGTACTTC.

This clonotype was detected only a few times. The CDR3 is CAIGTGERNGYTF. The CDR3 DNA sequence: TGTGCCATCGGGACAGGGGAGAGGAACGGCTACACCTTC. The genes are TRBV10-3 and TRBJ1-2; TRBD1 aligns across 10 bases. Germline V gives CDR1 ENHRY, CDR2 SYGVKD. CDR3 length: 13 residues. Trimming removed 8 bases from V and 8 bases from J; junction bases left unmatched: 8.